The present T cell receptor (beta chain) was sequenced within a study of cytomegalovirus exposure and HLA in healthy donors. The CDR3 runs to 15 residues. The trim removed 5 bases at V and 6 bases at J, leaving 9 bases unmatched. Per the germline V gene, CDR1 is ENHRY and CDR2 is SYGVKD. Both 60 Vbeta primers and 13 Jbeta primers went into the PCR. The repertoire was sequenced with immunoSEQ multiplex PCR; TCRdb's copy has only in-frame clones and lacks some. This table holds around 190,000 clones, roughly 72% found once. J is TRBJ2-7 and V is TRBV10-3; 11 bases align to TRBD1. What was sequenced was PBMCs. The TCR comes from a man aged 25-45 years in good health and CMV-seronegative. DNA for the CDR3: TGTGCCATCAGTATAGGACAGGGGGCCCCCGGCGAGCAGTACTTC. It specifies CAISIGQGAPGEQYF.